The 2 T cell receptor beta chains below were found in one sample sequenced in a study of blood T cell repertoires in COVID-19. Profiled with immunoSEQ multiplex PCR; TCRdb holds only in-frame clones, not every one. Found here are about 220,000 clones, about 83% of them singletons; the top ten hold 5.5% to 7.5%. The sequenced material came from PBMCs or T cells enriched from blood (not recorded which). Every receptor here comes from a woman in her thirties or forties who had recovered from COVID-19.

V is TRBV9 and J is TRBJ2-3; D is perhaps TRBD1 (6 bases). Looked up from germline, CDR1 is SGDLS and CDR2 is YYNGEE. Trimming took 4 bases from V and 2 from J, leaving 14 bases between them. The CDR3 has 15 residues. This CDR3 is CASSRDGQSTDTQYF. The CDR3 DNA is TGTGCCAGCAGCAGGGATGGACAGTCCACAGATACGCAGTATTTT.

The CDR3 is CASSLGHYNEQFF. The CDR3 DNA follows: TGTGCCAGCAGCTTAGGACACTACAATGAGCAGTTCTTC. The chain has TRBV7-9 and TRBJ2-1; no definite D call. Germline CDR1 and CDR2: SEHNR and FQNEAQ (reference sequence). The ends were cut back, 1 base at V and 3 bases at J, with 4 bases in the middle. There are 13 residues in the CDR3.